This T cell receptor beta chain came from a study of T cells after somatic rescue of genetic block. Produced via immunoSEQ multiplex PCR; TCRdb's table is partial and in-frame only. The data hold around 100,000 clones, with over 80% observed a single time. The sequence came from a woman in her late teens or twenties. Sequenced material: peripheral blood mononuclear cells (PBMCs).

CDR3 region: CASSRTSGALEQYF. The CDR3, as DNA: TGTGCCAGCTCGAGGACTAGCGGGGCCCTAGAGCAGTACTTC. The genes are TRBV2 and TRBJ2-7, with 12 bases fitting TRBD2. Germline V gene lookup returns CDR1 SNHLY and CDR2 FYNNEI. The CDR3 is 14 residues long. V shed 8 bases and J 7 bases; nucleotides not matched to a gene: 9.